Detailed here is one TCR beta chain. The antigen remains undetermined. Unmatched junction bases numbered 4, after V lost 8 bases and J lost 5 bases. The CDR3 loop spans 12 amino acids. Per germline, CDR1 SQVTM and CDR2 ANQGSEA. It was RNA transcripts that yielded the amplified TCR beta CDR3 regions. First-round RT-PCR targeting the TCR CDR3 was performed with the HTBI primer set. Each CDR3 protein is one row after TCRdb ran MiXCR on the multiplex PCR reads. The sample has 34,000 or so distinct CDR3 sequences, about 53% seen once. The sample belongs to a study of T cells in Graves' hyperthyroidism and ophthalmopathy. Across the study: Peripheral blood draws took place at initial diagnosis, ahead of any treatment. Study-level findings and limits: Blood also held most thyroid clonotypes expanded beyond 0.001.

Sample: blood. This receptor was obtained from a woman aged 40 to 55 with Graves' ophthalmopathy. The chain couples TRBV29-1 to TRBJ1-5; 9 nucleotides line up with TRBD1. The CDR3 region is CSYDRGYQPQHF. CDR3 coding DNA: TGCAGCTATGACAGGGGGTATCAGCCCCAGCATTTT.